These 22 T cell receptor beta chains share one sample of origin, sequenced in a study of response to subunit inactivated influenza vaccine. TCRdb re-called the RT-PCR reads with MiXCR, one entry per CDR3 protein. The sample lists hundreds of thousands of distinct CDR3 sequences, roughly a fifth occurring once. The sample here was PBMCs from blood, taken about 20 months after vaccination. These receptors were collected from a man between 50 and 75 years old who received an inactivated influenza vaccine.

The rearrangement uses TRBV12-3 or TRBV12-4 and TRBJ2-3; D ambiguous. The CDR3 extends over 15 amino acids. V was cut by 7 bases and J by 3 bases, with 17 bases left in between. CDR3 sequence reads: CASTPSLSGTDTQYF. The DNA of the CDR3 is TGTGCCAGCACCCCCTCGCTCTCAGGAACAGATACGCAGTATTTT.

The CDR3 sequence is CASSSRGSYGYTF. CDR3 bases: TGTGCCAGCAGTTCTCGGGGATCCTATGGCTACACCTTC. This rearrangement joins TRBV6-2 or TRBV6-3 to TRBJ1-2; D ambiguous. CDR3 length equals 13 residues. Trimming left V 4 bases short and J 4 bases short, with 10 bases between. The V gene's germline CDR1 is MNHEY and CDR2 SVGEGT.

This clonotype was detected only once. The rearrangement joins TRBV25-1 to TRBJ2-5; 8 nucleotides align to TRBD2. The V segment lost 8 bases and the J segment 4 bases; nucleotides outside the gene matches: 6. The germline V gene has CDR1 MGHDK and CDR2 SYGVNS. CDR3 size: 13 residues. In DNA form, the CDR3 reads TGTGCCAGCGGTTCCAGCGGGGGAGAGACCCAGTACTTC. It specifies CASGSSGGETQYF.

This clonotype was detected only a few times. V gene TRBV2 combines with J gene TRBJ1-5; no clear D gene. The CDR3 has 16 residues. Trimming removed 7 bases from V and 0 bases from J, with 16 bases in between. Per the germline V gene, CDR1 is SNHLY and CDR2 is FYNNEI. CDR3 DNA sequence: TGTGCCAGCAAGGATAGGGCGAGGGATAGCAATCAGCCCCAGCATTTT. It is translated as CASKDRARDSNQPQHF.

This clonotype was seen more than once but under ten times. DNA of the CDR3: TGTGCCAGCAGCTCTACGCGGCGAGGGCTCTATGGCTACACCTTC. This translates into CASSSTRRGLYGYTF. J is TRBJ1-2 and V is TRBV7-9; D gene unclear. The V end lost 4 bases, the J end lost 4 bases, and 16 bases lay between the germline ends. Germline V gene lookup returns CDR1 SEHNR and CDR2 FQNEAQ (reference sequence). This CDR3 is built from 15 residues. Combining the CDR3 with reference TRBV7-9 and TRBJ1-2 gives the whole variable domain DTGVSQNPRHKITKRGQNVTFRCDPISEHNRLYWYRQTLGQGPEFLTYFQNEAQLEKSRLLSDRFSAERPKGSFSTLEIQRTEQGDSAMYLCASSSTRRGLYGYTFGSGTRLTVV.

This clonotype was detected ten times or more. The chain has TRBV24-1 and TRBJ2-5, with D maybe TRBD1 (6 bases). Trimming cost V 4 bases and J 3 bases, with 14 bases left between them. Looked up from germline, CDR1 is KGHDR and CDR2 is SFDVKD. This CDR3 contains 15 residues. Here the CDR3 reads CATSDPTGAKETQYF. The CDR3 region has the DNA TGTGCCACCAGTGACCCGACAGGAGCAAAAGAGACCCAGTACTTC.

This clonotype occurred a few times. The gene calls are TRBV7-2 and TRBJ1-3, with D maybe TRBD1 (6 bases). The germline V and J ends were trimmed by 8 bases and 1 base, with 18 bases remaining between them. CDR1 SGHTA and CDR2 FQGNSA come from the germline V gene. The CDR3 has 16 residues. This chain's CDR3 is CASGLNQQGSGNTIYF. The CDR3 DNA is TGTGCCAGCGGACTCAACCAACAGGGTTCTGGAAACACCATATATTTT.

The chain combines TRBV27 with TRBJ1-5; 10 bases map to TRBD1. Germline loops: CDR1 MNHEY, CDR2 SMNVEV (reference sequence). J was trimmed by 1 base and V by 8 bases; bases with no gene match: 5. This CDR3 is built from 15 residues. The CDR3 loop reads CASRQGAKSNQPQHF. The CDR3 region has the DNA TGTGCCAGCCGACAGGGGGCCAAGAGCAATCAGCCCCAGCATTTT.

This clonotype showed up just a few times. J is TRBJ1-5 and V is TRBV3-1; 8 bases are a match to TRBD1. Germline V gene data show CDR1 as LGHDT and CDR2 as YNNKEL (reference sequence). Trimming removed 4 bases from V and 4 bases from J; junction bases left unmatched: 6. CDR3 length: 15 residues. CDR3 residues: CASSRGQGVNQPQHF. DNA of the CDR3: TGTGCCAGCAGCCGAGGACAGGGTGTAAATCAGCCCCAGCATTTT.

This rearrangement joins TRBV30 to TRBJ2-2; D is uncertain. Germline lookup yields CDR1 GTSNPN and CDR2 SVGIG (reference sequence). This CDR3 has 11 residues. V dropped 0 bases and J dropped 7 bases, with 3 bases sitting between them. Here the CDR3 DNA reads TGTGCCTGGAGTGTTATCGGGGAGCTGTTTTTT. It codes for CAWSVIGELFF.

This clonotype was observed many times. The gene calls are TRBV29-1 and TRBJ1-5, with 7 bases fitting TRBD1. Looked up from germline, CDR1 is SQVTM and CDR2 is ANQGSEA. The ends lost 6 bases at V and 4 bases at J; junction bases unmatched: 6. This CDR3 comprises 13 residues. The CDR3 loop reads CSVRTGGNQPQHF. The CDR3, as DNA: TGCAGCGTAAGGACAGGCGGGAATCAGCCCCAGCATTTT.

Concerning this clonotype: One junction end disagrees with the germline gene, perhaps due to a read error. CDR3 amino acids: CASSPSGSSDTQYF. The CDR3 DNA is TGTGCCAGCAGTCCTAGCGGTAGCTCAGATACGCAGTATTTT. This sequence joins TRBV10-3 and TRBJ2-7, with 7 bases fitting TRBD2. The better agreement between TRBJ2-3 and the DNA end casts doubt on the J call. CDR3 length equals 14 residues. CDR1 is ENHRY, CDR2 SYGVKD, per germline.

The rearrangement uses TRBV7-8 and TRBJ1-6; TRBD1 matches at 11 bases. Germline V gene sequence: CDR1 SGHVS, CDR2 FQNEAQ. CDR3 size: 16 residues. The V segment lost 5 bases and the J segment 9 bases; nucleotides outside the gene matches: 9. The CDR3 region is CASSPRTGGASSPLHF. CDR3 nucleotide sequence: TGTGCCAGCAGCCCTCGGACAGGGGGCGCGAGTTCACCCCTCCACTTT.

The chain carries TRBV7-9 and TRBJ2-5, with 11 bases identical to TRBD2. Germline-derived CDR1 and CDR2 are SEHNR and FQNEAQ (reference sequence). The CDR3 is 15 amino acids. V lost 7 bases, J lost 2 bases, and 6 bases stayed unmatched. The CDR3 DNA is TGTGCCAGCACCCATTCTAGCGGGGGGCAAGAGACCCAGTACTTC. It translates to CASTHSSGGQETQYF.

This clonotype was counted between two and nine times. The chain combines TRBV4-1 with TRBJ2-3, with a tentative D call TRBD2 (7 bases). CDR1 is MGHRA and CDR2 is YSYEKL in the germline V gene. V was trimmed by 1 base and J by 5 bases, leaving 13 bases between them. CDR3 length: 15 residues. CDR3 sequence (DNA): TGCGCCAGCAGCCAAGGCGGGGGCGCGGTAGATACGCAGTATTTT. It translates to CASSQGGGAVDTQYF.

V is TRBV3-1 and J is TRBJ2-7; D unclear. Deletions cut 5 bases from V and 1 base from J, with 12 bases between. CDR3 length equals 14 residues. The germline gives CDR1 LGHDT, CDR2 YNNKEL (reference sequence). CDR3 loop: CASSTSASSYEQYF. In DNA form, the CDR3 reads TGTGCCAGCAGCACTTCGGCGAGTTCCTACGAGCAGTACTTC.

The chain employs TRBV18 and TRBJ1-2; D might be TRBD1 (5 bases). Germline V gene sequence: CDR1 KGHSH, CDR2 LQKENI. Trimming left V 3 bases short and J 1 base short, with 9 bases between. This CDR3 has 14 residues. The CDR3 loop is CASSPEGDNYGYTF. CDR3 nucleotide sequence: TGTGCCAGCTCACCGGAAGGGGATAACTATGGCTACACCTTC.

The chain is built from TRBV5-1 and TRBJ1-1; the match to TRBD1 covers 8 bases. Germline CDR1 and CDR2: SGHRS and YFSETQ. The CDR3 sequence is 14 residues long. Unmatched junction bases numbered 5, after V lost 2 bases and J lost 5 bases. This CDR3 is CASSFQDRATEAFF. The CDR3 DNA follows: TGCGCCAGCAGCTTTCAGGACAGGGCTACTGAAGCTTTCTTT.

This clonotype has just a few counts. J is TRBJ1-1 and V is TRBV30; D possibly corresponds to TRBD1 (5 bases). V shed 3 bases and J shed 4 bases, with 15 bases lying between them. The germline CDR1 and CDR2 sequences are GTSNPN and SVGIG (reference sequence). The CDR3 has 14 residues. CDR3 sequence: CAWRAGGGGTEAFF. The CDR3 DNA reads as TGTGCCTGGAGGGCGGGGGGTGGGGGCACTGAAGCTTTCTTT.

This clonotype has only a few counts. The chain employs TRBV27 and TRBJ1-3; D call uncertain. The germline V gene has CDR1 MNHEY and CDR2 SMNVEV (reference sequence). The CDR3 is 16 amino acids. The germline V and J ends were trimmed by 5 bases and 0 bases, with 14 bases remaining between them. CDR3 region: CASSKSRETSGNTIYF. In DNA, the CDR3 is TGTGCCAGCAGTAAATCGCGGGAGACCTCTGGAAACACCATATATTTT.

The chain employs TRBV10-3 and TRBJ2-1; tentative D call: TRBD2 (5 bases). V gave up 4 bases and J gave up 5 bases, with 9 bases separating them. This CDR3 has 13 residues. CDR1 is ENHRY and CDR2 is SYGVKD in the germline V gene. The CDR3 DNA sequence: TGTGCCATCAGTGGCGGGTGGGACAATGAGCAGTTCTTC. Encoded protein: CAISGGWDNEQFF.

This clonotype was recorded a few times. V usage is TRBV19 and J usage is TRBJ1-2; 11 bases line up with TRBD1. CDR1 is LNHDA, CDR2 SQIVND, per germline (reference sequence). CDR3 length equals 15 residues. Unmatched junction bases numbered 9, after V lost 4 bases and J lost 8 bases. CDR3 in amino acids: CASSTGTGGVRGYTF. CDR3 DNA: TGTGCCAGTAGTACAGGGACAGGGGGAGTACGAGGCTACACCTTC.